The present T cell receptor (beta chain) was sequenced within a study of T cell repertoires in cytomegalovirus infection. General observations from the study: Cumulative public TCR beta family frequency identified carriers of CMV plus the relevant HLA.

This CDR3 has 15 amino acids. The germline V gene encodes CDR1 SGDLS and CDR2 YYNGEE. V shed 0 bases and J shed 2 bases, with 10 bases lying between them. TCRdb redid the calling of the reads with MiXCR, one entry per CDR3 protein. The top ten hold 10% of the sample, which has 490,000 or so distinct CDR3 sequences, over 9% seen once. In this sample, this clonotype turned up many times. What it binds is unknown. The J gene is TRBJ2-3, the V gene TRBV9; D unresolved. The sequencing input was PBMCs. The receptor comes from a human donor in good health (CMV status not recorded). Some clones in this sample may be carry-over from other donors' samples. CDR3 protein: CASSVDGRHTDTQYF. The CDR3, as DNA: TGTGCCAGCAGCGTAGATGGGCGGCACACAGATACGCAGTATTTT.